Listed below are T cell receptor beta chains from one sample, sequenced in a study of T cells after yellow fever vaccination. MiXCR, run by TCRdb on the 5' RACE reads, gives a single entry per CDR3 protein. The sample lists some 400,000 distinct CDR3 sequences, 18% occurring once. The sequencing used PBMCs, collected before the yellow fever booster vaccination. These receptors were taken from a man in his late teens or twenties who received the YFV17D yellow fever vaccine. CDR3s include the opening cysteine and the closing phenylalanine or tryptophan. A D gene is named only where the DNA matches it firmly. Some rows have no size entry. The others give once, few or many, or a class for an expanded clone.

CDR3nt: TGCGCCAGCAGTGAGGACAGGGTTTCGGATGAGCAGTTCTTC
CDR3aa: CASSEDRVSDEQFF
d_gene: TRBD1
v_gene: TRBV10-2
j_gene: TRBJ2-1
abundance: few

CDR3nt: TGTGCCAGCAGCGTAGGGGGCGGGGGGCCCCAAGAGACCCAGTACTTC
CDR3aa: CASSVGGGGPQETQYF
d_gene: TRBD2
v_gene: TRBV9
j_gene: TRBJ2-5
abundance: NA

CDR3nt: TGTGCCAGCAGTTCCCCCACCGGGGAGCTGTTTTTT
CDR3aa: CASSSPTGELFF
d_gene: NA
v_gene: TRBV28
j_gene: TRBJ2-2
abundance: NA

CDR3nt: TGTGCCAGCAGCTTCTCTAGGGTGGGTCAGCCCCAGCATTTT
CDR3aa: CASSFSRVGQPQHF
d_gene: NA
v_gene: TRBV7-8
j_gene: TRBJ1-5
abundance: many

CDR3nt: TGCGCCAGCAGGTCCGGTTGGGACTCACCCCTCCACTTT
CDR3aa: CASRSGWDSPLHF
d_gene: NA
v_gene: TRBV5-1
j_gene: TRBJ1-6
abundance: NA

CDR3nt: TGTGCCAGCAGGACCGGACAGGGGGCCAATTCACCCCTCCACTTT
CDR3aa: CASRTGQGANSPLHF
d_gene: TRBD1
v_gene: TRBV28
j_gene: TRBJ1-6
abundance: NA

CDR3nt: TGTGCCAGCAGCTTGGCCGGGGGGGGATTCAGCTCTGGGGCCAACGTCCTGACTTTC
CDR3aa: CASSLAGGGFSSGANVLTF
d_gene: TRBD2
v_gene: TRBV5-6
j_gene: TRBJ2-6
abundance: NA

CDR3nt: TGTGCCGGAAGTAAAGACAGGGGTGACAAAAACATTCAGTACTTC
CDR3aa: CAGSKDRGDKNIQYF
d_gene: TRBD1
v_gene: TRBV2
j_gene: TRBJ2-4
abundance: NA

CDR3nt: TGCAGCCTTGGGCCTAGCGGCCGGGTAGATACGCAGTATTTT
CDR3aa: CSLGPSGRVDTQYF
d_gene: TRBD2
v_gene: TRBV29-1
j_gene: TRBJ2-3
abundance: many

CDR3nt: TGTGCCAGCAGCTTCCGGTGGAGGGATGTAGAAAACTATGGCTACACCTTC
CDR3aa: CASSFRWRDVENYGYTF
d_gene: NA
v_gene: TRBV5-5
j_gene: TRBJ1-2
abundance: few

CDR3nt: TGCGCCAGCACCGACCCGGGACAGGCTAACAATGAGCAGTTCTTC
CDR3aa: CASTDPGQANNEQFF
d_gene: TRBD1
v_gene: TRBV5-1
j_gene: TRBJ2-1
abundance: NA

CDR3nt: TGTGCCAGCAGCTTAGATAGCTCCTACAATGAGCAGTTCTTC
CDR3aa: CASSLDSSYNEQFF
d_gene: NA
v_gene: TRBV7-6
j_gene: TRBJ2-1
abundance: many

CDR3nt: TGCGCCAGTCTTCTGCACAGGGGGTCACCCCTCCACTTT
CDR3aa: CASLLHRGSPLHF
d_gene: TRBD1
v_gene: TRBV10-1
j_gene: TRBJ1-6
abundance: NA

CDR3nt: TGCAGTGCTACCGGGACAGGGCATCGGGGAGTGACAGATACGCAGTATTTT
CDR3aa: CSATGTGHRGVTDTQYF
d_gene: TRBD1
v_gene: TRBV20-1
j_gene: TRBJ2-3
abundance: few

CDR3nt: TGTGCCAGCAGCCATTCCCGCGAGCAGTACTTC
CDR3aa: CASSHSREQYF
d_gene: NA
v_gene: TRBV14
j_gene: TRBJ2-7
abundance: once

CDR3nt: TGTGCCAGCAGCACCTTGGGACCCGATCAAGGGGATGAGCAGTTCTTC
CDR3aa: CASSTLGPDQGDEQFF
d_gene: NA
v_gene: TRBV13
j_gene: TRBJ2-1
abundance: NA

CDR3nt: TGCAGTGCTTATTACGGGGGGGCGGAGACCCAGTACTTC
CDR3aa: CSAYYGGAETQYF
d_gene: TRBD2
v_gene: TRBV20-1
j_gene: TRBJ2-5
abundance: NA

CDR3nt: TGTGCCAGCAGCTTAATGGGGGGGACCTACGAGCAGTACTTC
CDR3aa: CASSLMGGTYEQYF
d_gene: TRBD2
v_gene: TRBV7-3
j_gene: TRBJ2-7
abundance: few

CDR3nt: TGTGCCAGCAGCTTTCAGGCCCGCTCCTACGAGCAGTACTTC
CDR3aa: CASSFQARSYEQYF
d_gene: NA
v_gene: TRBV11-1
j_gene: TRBJ2-7
abundance: NA

CDR3nt: TGTGCCAGCTCACCAGGGACAGGGAGCACAGATACGCAGTATTTT
CDR3aa: CASSPGTGSTDTQYF
d_gene: TRBD1
v_gene: TRBV18
j_gene: TRBJ2-3
abundance: few

CDR3nt: TGTGCCAGCAGCCCGAGTTGGGAATTCAGCCCCCAGCATTTT
CDR3aa: CASSPSWEFSPQHF
d_gene: NA
v_gene: TRBV9
j_gene: TRBJ1-5
abundance: NA

CDR3nt: TGCAGTGCTAGCTTTTCGTCAGGCCTCACAGATACGCAGTATTTT
CDR3aa: CSASFSSGLTDTQYF
d_gene: NA
v_gene: TRBV20-1
j_gene: TRBJ2-3
abundance: few

CDR3nt: TGTGCCAGCGAGGGCGCGATTGGATACGAGCAGTACTTC
CDR3aa: CASEGAIGYEQYF
d_gene: NA
v_gene: TRBV2
j_gene: TRBJ2-7
abundance: NA

CDR3nt: TGTGCCAGCAGTGGGGACAGAGGATCAACTTTTTCTGGGGCCAACGTCCTGACTTTC
CDR3aa: CASSGDRGSTFSGANVLTF
d_gene: TRBD1
v_gene: TRBV2
j_gene: TRBJ2-6
abundance: NA

CDR3nt: TGCAGTGTTCGGGTAGCGGGGGGAAACAATGAGCAGTTCTTC
CDR3aa: CSVRVAGGNNEQFF
d_gene: TRBD2
v_gene: TRBV20-1
j_gene: TRBJ2-1
abundance: few

CDR3nt: TGTGCCAGCAGCTCCGATAGGACAGATACGCAGTATTTT
CDR3aa: CASSSDRTDTQYF
d_gene: NA
v_gene: TRBV7-8
j_gene: TRBJ2-3
abundance: NA

CDR3nt: TGCAGTGGCAAGGCAGGAGCCCAAGAGACCCAGTACTTC
CDR3aa: CSGKAGAQETQYF
d_gene: NA
v_gene: TRBV20-1
j_gene: TRBJ2-5
abundance: NA

CDR3nt: TGTGCCAGCTCACCATTGGGTGAGAGTCTGCCCCAGCATTTT
CDR3aa: CASSPLGESLPQHF
d_gene: NA
v_gene: TRBV18
j_gene: TRBJ1-5
abundance: few

CDR3nt: TGTGCCACCAGTACAGGGCCCAATGAGCAGTTCTTC
CDR3aa: CATSTGPNEQFF
d_gene: NA
v_gene: TRBV24-1
j_gene: TRBJ2-1
abundance: few

CDR3nt: TGTGCCAGCAACCAAACCCCCACTAGCGGGGAGGAAGAGACCCAGTACTTC
CDR3aa: CASNQTPTSGEEETQYF
d_gene: TRBD2
v_gene: TRBV6-2/TRBV6-3
j_gene: TRBJ2-5
abundance: few

CDR3nt: TGTGCCAGCAGCTCCGCGGGGGGAGGGTCCGCGAACACCGGGGAGCTGTTTTTT
CDR3aa: CASSSAGGGSANTGELFF
d_gene: TRBD2
v_gene: TRBV7-3
j_gene: TRBJ2-2
abundance: few

CDR3nt: TGTGCCATCACACCTAGCGGGAACACCGGGGAGCTGTTTTTT
CDR3aa: CAITPSGNTGELFF
d_gene: TRBD2
v_gene: TRBV10-3
j_gene: TRBJ2-2
abundance: few

CDR3nt: TGTGCCAGCAGTCGAATCGACAGGACCTATGGCTACACCTTC
CDR3aa: CASSRIDRTYGYTF
d_gene: NA
v_gene: TRBV6-5
j_gene: TRBJ1-2
abundance: NA

CDR3nt: TGTGCCAGCAGCTTAGCGGGAGTGGGGAGCGAGCAGTTCTTC
CDR3aa: CASSLAGVGSEQFF
d_gene: NA
v_gene: TRBV7-7
j_gene: TRBJ2-1
abundance: NA

CDR3nt: TGTGCCACCAGCAGGCGGGGAGGGGCCTCCTACAATGAGCAGTTCTTC
CDR3aa: CATSRRGGASYNEQFF
d_gene: TRBD2
v_gene: TRBV15
j_gene: TRBJ2-1
abundance: few

CDR3nt: TGTGCCAGCAGCCAAAGGTGGACAGGGCAAGAGACCCAGTACTTC
CDR3aa: CASSQRWTGQETQYF
d_gene: TRBD1
v_gene: TRBV7-2
j_gene: TRBJ2-5
abundance: few